This entry is about one T cell receptor beta chain. Its antigen is still unknown. This record comes from a study of cytomegalovirus exposure and HLA in healthy donors. V shed 0 bases and J 7 bases; nucleotides not matched to a gene: 4. Germline loops: CDR1 SGHKS, CDR2 YYEKEE (reference sequence). This CDR3 contains 14 residues. Broader study findings: Several of the most significant clusters appeared linked to common viral pathogens, based on a later analysis.

PCR primers comprised 60 Vbeta and 13 Jbeta primers. Libraries were prepared by immunoSEQ multiplex PCR; TCRdb keeps only in-frame clonotypes and omits some of them. This sample has around 190,000 clones; 75% to 80% occur once, and the top ten carry roughly an eighth. This clonotype originated in a woman aged 30 to 39 in good health and CMV-seropositive. The chain has TRBV5-5 and TRBJ1-2, with 9 bases that match TRBD1. The specimen sequenced was PBMCs. CDR3 protein: CASSLGTGVAGYTF. The CDR3 DNA is TGTGCCAGCAGCTTGGGGACAGGGGTTGCTGGCTACACCTTC.